This TCR beta chain was sequenced for a study of CD8 T cells in ankylosing spondylitis. Study-wide results and caveats: Apparently characteristic of ankylosing spondylitis blood was a TCR beta motif (roughly 8 highly homologous variants). A subset of motif variants has previously been described in the synovial fluid and blood of reactive arthritis. According to the report, clones linked to the disease were significantly enriched in matched synovial fluid samples taken from ankylosing spondylitis patients.

To note about this clonotype: Antigen unknown.

Using its own MiXCR run on the 5' RACE reads, TCRdb lists one record per CDR3 protein. The sample gives 200,000 to 250,000 distinct CDR3 sequences, around 17% of which show up once; roughly 43% is in the top ten. Material: blood, either unsorted or a sorted T cell fraction (not recorded which). The source is a male donor with ankylosing spondylitis.

The DNA of the CDR3 is TGTGCCAGCAGCTTAGGTCGTTCCCCCTCCAACTCCTACGAGCAGTACTTC. Translation: CASSLGRSPSNSYEQYF. This rearrangement joins TRBV7-9 to TRBJ2-7; no reliable D call. The germline CDR1 and CDR2 sequences are SEHNR and FQNEAQ (reference sequence). V was pared by 1 base and J by 0 bases, with 16 bases between. The CDR3 is 17 amino acids.